This T cell receptor (beta chain) is from a study of CXCR3-negative and CXCR3-positive naive CD8 T cells. In germline, CDR1 is SGHTA, CDR2 FQGNSA. The CDR3 sequence is 15 residues long. Those CD8+ T cells considered naive were CD45RO-CCR7+CD27+CD95-. UMI-labeled 5' RACE yielded the TRB cDNA libraries. Reprocessing the 5' RACE reads, TCRdb reports a single entry for every CDR3 protein and omits DNA. The ten top clones account for 0.49%, within a sample of 150,000 to 180,000 distinct CDR3 sequences. For this clonotype: What it binds is unknown.

Study observations and caveats: Sequencing showed both naive subsets with comparably high diversity, and memory CD8+ cells much lower. CXCR3-expressing naive cells carried TRB CDR3s more hydrophobic than those of CXCR3-negative naive cells.

The chain combines TRBV7-2 with TRBJ2-7; the D call from TCRdb, TRBD2, cannot be confirmed without DNA. The sample was naive CXCR3+ CD8+ T cells from blood. Sample subset: CD45RO-CCR7+CD27+CD95- naive CD8+ T cells expressing CXCR3 (TNR3+). The clonotype originates from a human donor in good health. Some clones in this sample may be carry-over from other donors' samples. The CDR3 sequence is CASSLSPGLGYEQYF.